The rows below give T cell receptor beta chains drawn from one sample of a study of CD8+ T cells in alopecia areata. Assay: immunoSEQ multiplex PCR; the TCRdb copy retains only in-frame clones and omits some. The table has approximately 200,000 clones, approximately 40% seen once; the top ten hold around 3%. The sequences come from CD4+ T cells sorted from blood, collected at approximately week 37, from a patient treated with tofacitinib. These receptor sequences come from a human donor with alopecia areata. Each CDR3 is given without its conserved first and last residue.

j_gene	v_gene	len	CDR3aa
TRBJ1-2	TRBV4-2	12	ASSQDRQGGGYT
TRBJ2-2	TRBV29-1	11	SVEEGSTGELF
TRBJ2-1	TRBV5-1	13	ASSFRTSGIGEQF
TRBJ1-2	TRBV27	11	ASSLQGNYGYT
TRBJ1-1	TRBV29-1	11	SVRTGGNTEAF
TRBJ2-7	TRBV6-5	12	ASRSPGQGPEQY
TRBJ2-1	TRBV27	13	ASTKAGVSYNEQF
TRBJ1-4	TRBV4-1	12	ASSQSGTGVQLF
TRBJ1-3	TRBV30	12	AWSGVRSGNTIY
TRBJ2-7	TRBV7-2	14	ASSLVAFARGYEQY
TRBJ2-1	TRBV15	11	ATSRGTYNEQF
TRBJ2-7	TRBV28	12	ASLVTDRSYEQY
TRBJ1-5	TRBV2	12	ASGGTGSIQPQH
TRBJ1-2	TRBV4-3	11	ASSLDRGSGYT
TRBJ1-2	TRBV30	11	AWSLDRNYGYT
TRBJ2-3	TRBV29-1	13	SVWLAENLEDTQY
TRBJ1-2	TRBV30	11	AWSVGTGDGYT
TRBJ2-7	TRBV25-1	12	ASSVRGLNGEQY
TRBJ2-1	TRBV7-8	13	ASSLTVGKNNEQF
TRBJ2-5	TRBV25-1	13	ASRAGDRGTETQY
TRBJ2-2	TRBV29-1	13	SAGVGPANTGELF
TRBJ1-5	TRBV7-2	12	ASSFLGSNQPQH
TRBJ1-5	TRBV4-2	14	ASSQEVGSSNQPQH
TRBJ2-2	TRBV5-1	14	ASSPRGPQATGELF
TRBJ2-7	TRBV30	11	AWSPGTRYEQY